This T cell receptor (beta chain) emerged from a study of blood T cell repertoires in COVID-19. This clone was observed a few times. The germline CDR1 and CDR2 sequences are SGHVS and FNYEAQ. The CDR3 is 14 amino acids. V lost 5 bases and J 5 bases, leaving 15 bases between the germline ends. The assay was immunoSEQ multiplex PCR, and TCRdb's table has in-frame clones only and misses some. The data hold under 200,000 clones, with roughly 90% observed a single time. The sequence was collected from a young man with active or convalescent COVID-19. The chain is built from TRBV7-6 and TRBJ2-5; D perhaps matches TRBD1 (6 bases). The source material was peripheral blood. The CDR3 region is CASSPSGVWETQYF. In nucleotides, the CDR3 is TGTGCCAGCAGCCCGTCAGGGGTTTGGGAGACCCAGTACTTC.